The 9 T cell receptor beta chains below were found in one sample sequenced in a study of blood T cell repertoires in COVID-19. Clones were read by immunoSEQ multiplex PCR, and TCRdb kept only the in-frame ones, dropping some. The data contain some 290,000 clones, about 88% of them seen just once; the ten biggest clones take up about 10%. Sequences were obtained from peripheral blood. Receptors originate from a woman in her twenties or thirties with COVID-19, enrolled during active disease.

V is TRBV10-3 and J is TRBJ2-5; TRBD2 aligns across 10 bases. Germline CDR1 is ENHRY and CDR2 is SYGVKD. CDR3 length: 16 residues. J lost 1 base, V lost 6 bases, and 8 bases had no gene match. The CDR3 reads CAISLTLAGIQETQYF. DNA for the CDR3: TGTGCCATCAGCCTCACACTAGCGGGGATCCAAGAGACCCAGTACTTC.

This sequence joins TRBV7-2 and TRBJ2-7; the match to TRBD1 covers 7 bases. The J segment lost 3 bases and the V segment lost 4 bases, leaving 0 bases of the junction unmatched. Germline assignment: CDR1 SGHTA and CDR2 FQGNSA. CDR3 length: 12 residues. CDR3 nucleotides: TGTGCCAGCAGCTGGGACAGCTACGAGCAGTACTTC. This gives the protein CASSWDSYEQYF.

The CDR3: CASSEGGSGHYSGELFF. The CDR3 DNA reads TGTGCCAGCAGTGAAGGAGGGTCTGGGCATTACTCCGGGGAGCTGTTTTTT. This chain joins TRBV25-1 and TRBJ2-2, with D perhaps TRBD2 (6 bases). CDR3 size: 17 residues. V was cut by 2 bases and J by 6 bases, with 19 bases left in between. CDR1 and CDR2 (germline): MGHDK, SYGVNS.

This clone was observed once. The chain combines TRBV6-5 with TRBJ1-3, with D uncertain. The length of the CDR3 is 10 residues. The germline CDR1 and CDR2 sequences are MNHEY and SVGAGI. V was clipped by 8 bases and J by 9 bases, with 8 bases between them. The CDR3 bases are TGTGCCAGCTGGAGAGGCACCATATATTTT. Its translation: CASWRGTIYF.

This chain links TRBV15 with TRBJ2-1, with 11 bases identical to TRBD2. V lost 7 bases and J lost 8; bases outside the gene matches: 4. The CDR3 has 13 amino acids. Germline values: CDR1 LNHNV, CDR2 YYDKDF (reference sequence). DNA of the CDR3: TGTGCCACCATGACTAGCGGGACATATGAGCAGTTCTTC. Translated, it gives CATMTSGTYEQFF. Filled out from reference TRBV15 and TRBJ2-1, the complete variable domain reads DAMVIQNPRYQVTQFGKPVTLSCSQTLNHNVMYWYQQKSSQAPKLLFHYYDKDFNNEADTPDNFQSRRPNTSFCFLDIRSPGLGDTAMYLCATMTSGTYEQFFGPGTRLTVL.

The V call is TRBV19, the J call TRBJ1-1, with D perhaps matching TRBD1 (6 bases). The CDR3 totals 13 residues. Per the germline V gene, CDR1 is LNHDA and CDR2 is SQIVND (reference sequence). V lost 5 bases to trimming and J lost 6 bases, with 13 bases between them. CDR3 in DNA: TGTGCCAGTAGTGTAACAGGGAGGGCTGAAGCTTTCTTT. Translation: CASSVTGRAEAFF.

The chain employs TRBV27 and TRBJ2-1; maybe TRBD1 (6 bases). In germline, CDR1 is MNHEY, CDR2 SMNVEV (reference sequence). The V gene lost 2 bases and the J gene lost 6 bases, with 17 bases spanning the gap. CDR3 size: 16 residues. CDR3 loop: CASSLPKGTGPNEQFF. CDR3 nucleotides: TGTGCCAGCAGTTTACCCAAGGGCACAGGGCCCAATGAGCAGTTCTTC.

The rearrangement links TRBV6-5 to TRBJ2-3; D remains unclear. Germline V lookup: CDR1 MNHEY, CDR2 SVGAGI. This CDR3 has 11 amino acids. Trimming removed 6 bases from V and 9 bases from J, with 10 bases in between. The DNA for the CDR3 is TGTGCCAGCAGAGATGCGAGAACGCAGTATTTT. It codes for CASRDARTQYF.

The rearrangement links TRBV7-2 to TRBJ2-7; 7 bases line up with TRBD1. The CDR3 loop spans 14 amino acids. Trimming removed 4 bases from V and 4 bases from J; junction bases left unmatched: 7. Germline V CDR1 and CDR2: SGHTA, FQGNSA. The CDR3 sequence: CASSSDRVRYEQYF. CDR3 coding DNA: TGTGCCAGCAGCTCCGACAGGGTAAGATACGAGCAGTACTTC.